This T cell receptor (beta chain) came from a study of T cells in lung cancer brain metastases. About this clone: What it binds is not known. An end of the junction does not agree with germline; a read error may underlie this.

The protocol was immunoSEQ multiplex PCR, while the TCRdb copy is restricted to in-frame clones and leaves out a portion. Among some 5,100 clones, 75% to 90% were seen once, and the ten largest hold less than 5%. A few deparaffinized, unstained approximately 10 um sections supplied tumor areas macrodissected using marked H&E slides as a guide. Study results and limitations: Most clones were lesion-specific, with limited overlap between paired lesions (mean Morisita index around 0.2). Fragmented FFPE DNA may have left the infiltrating repertoire incompletely captured.

Sample: tumor tissue from the primary lung tumor. This receptor was taken from a man aged 65 to 85 with non-small cell lung cancer.

The CDR3 here is CVSRLQRNYGYTF. Here the CDR3 DNA reads TGTGTCAGCAGGTTACAGCGAAACTATGGCTACACCTTC. The chain joins TRBV5-6 to TRBJ1-2; unclear D gene. The CDR3 is 13 residues long. Germline V gene sequence: CDR1 SGHDT, CDR2 YYEEEE.